Sequencing of this TCR beta chain was carried out in a study of Ad26.COV2.S vaccination and SARS-CoV-2 variants. Looking at the study overall: Into the muscle, Ad26.COV2.S was dosed once or twice, 56 days apart. General study results and limits: Responses of T cells in total may have been underestimated by the TCR breadth and depth analyses. Across vaccine and placebo recipients, the breadth of non-spike TCRs was similar.

As to treatment: some 19 received Ad26.COV2.S at low or high dose, single or two shots; a few received placebo; per-sample allocation not given. Following the first vaccine or placebo injection, samples were taken on day 63. In the case of this clone: As yet, its antigen is unknown.

Some clones are missing from TCRdb's copy, which holds only in-frame ones; the method was immunoSEQ multiplex PCR. Of about 420,000 clones in the sample, around 89% were seen once. The CDR3 spans 12 residues. Trimming shortened V by 8 bases and J by 6 bases, and 13 bases separated the two germline ends. Per the germline V gene, CDR1 is SQVTM and CDR2 is ANQGSEA. The TCR originated in a person between 18 and 65 years old who received the Ad26.COV2.S COVID-19 vaccine or a placebo. The source was peripheral blood, collected in a trial of Ad26.COV2.S vaccine versus placebo. This rearrangement joins TRBV29-1 to TRBJ2-2; the D gene could be TRBD1 or TRBD2 (6 bases each). Here the CDR3 reads CSSEGGPGELFF. The CDR3 DNA follows: TGCAGCTCCGAGGGGGGCCCCGGGGAGCTGTTTTTT.